This entry describes one T cell receptor beta chain. This sample stems from a study of blood T cell repertoires in COVID-19. On the study more broadly: COVID-19 samples collected from the United States, Italy and Spain covered acute and convalescent phases. T cells, B-cell-depleted T cells, or PBMCs provided the cDNA or gDNA that served as material.

Original processing methods: Reference gene primer amplification in the assay estimated nucleated cell counts. TCRdb keeps only in-frame clones here, not all; method: immunoSEQ multiplex PCR. V and J calls plus clone size are reproduced from that table; the DNA served to infer D and trimming. Among 35,000 to 50,000 clones, around 90% were seen once, and the ten largest hold approximately 1.4%. The CDR3 is 14 residues long. Germline CDR1 is LNHDA and CDR2 is SQIVND (reference sequence). V lost 3 bases, J lost 5 bases, and 3 bases stayed unmatched. The sequenced material came from peripheral blood. The clonotype was recovered from a woman in her thirties or forties with acute or convalescent COVID-19. This chain joins TRBV19 and TRBJ1-1; 10 bases agree with TRBD1. CDR3 region: CASSIGQGVTEAFF. CDR3 nucleotides: TGTGCCAGTAGTATTGGACAGGGGGTTACTGAAGCTTTCTTT.